The source of this T cell receptor (beta chain) is a study of cytomegalovirus exposure and HLA in healthy donors. Primers included in the PCR were 60 Vbeta and 13 Jbeta primers. Sequencing was performed with immunoSEQ multiplex PCR; in TCRdb, only in-frame clones are kept and a portion is missing. Among 130,000 to 150,000 clones, roughly 77% were seen once, and the ten largest hold approximately 2.3%. Germline lookup yields CDR1 LGHNA and CDR2 YNFKEQ. V shed 0 bases and J shed 4 bases, with 16 bases lying between them. This CDR3 is built from 17 residues. The gene calls are TRBV4-2 and TRBJ1-5; no reliable D call. The source material was PBMCs. The receptor's source is a man younger than 40 in good health and CMV-seronegative. CDR3 in amino acids: CASSQDEGAVLNQPQHF. CDR3 coding DNA: TGTGCCAGCAGCCAAGACGAGGGCGCGGTCTTAAATCAGCCCCAGCATTTT.